This TCR beta chain was sequenced for a study of regulatory T cells in long-lasting Graves disease. The CDR3 runs to 14 residues. Trimming left V 3 bases short and J 2 bases short, with 10 bases between. Per germline, CDR1 MDHEN and CDR2 SYDVKM. This clonotype has only a few counts. Indicated time point: persistent/refractory GD, antithyroid drugs over 5 years with positive TRAb. Generation of the TCR library employed RNA extracted from PBMCs. From an endocrinology department in Xi'an, China, came the patients. iRepertoire HTBI primers and Arm-PCR of CDR3 regions built TCR beta libraries. Each CDR3 protein is one row after TCRdb ran MiXCR on the multiplex PCR reads. The sample contains around 300,000 distinct CDR3 sequences, 20% to 25% of which appear only once.

The sequences come from peripheral blood mononuclear cells (PBMCs), collected when the disease was refractory, from a patient treated with antithyroid drugs. The source is a female donor with Graves disease. The rearrangement uses TRBV28 and TRBJ2-5; D may be TRBD1 (6 bases). The CDR3 loop reads CASSFGTTQETQYF. CDR3 sequence (DNA): TGTGCCAGCAGTTTTGGGACAACTCAAGAGACCCAGTACTTC.